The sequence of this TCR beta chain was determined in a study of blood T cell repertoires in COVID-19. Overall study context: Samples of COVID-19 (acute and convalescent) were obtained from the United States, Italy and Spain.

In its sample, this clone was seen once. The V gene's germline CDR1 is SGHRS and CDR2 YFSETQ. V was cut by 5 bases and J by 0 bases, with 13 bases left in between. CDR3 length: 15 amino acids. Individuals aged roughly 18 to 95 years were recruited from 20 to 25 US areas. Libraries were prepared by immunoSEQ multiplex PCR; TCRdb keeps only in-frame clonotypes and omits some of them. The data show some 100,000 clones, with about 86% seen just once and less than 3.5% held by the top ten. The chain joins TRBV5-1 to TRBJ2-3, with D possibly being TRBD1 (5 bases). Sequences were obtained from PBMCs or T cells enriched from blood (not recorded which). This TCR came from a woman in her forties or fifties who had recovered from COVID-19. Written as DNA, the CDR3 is TGCGCCAGCAGTCAATGGGGCCCCAGCACAGATACGCAGTATTTT. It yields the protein CASSQWGPSTDTQYF. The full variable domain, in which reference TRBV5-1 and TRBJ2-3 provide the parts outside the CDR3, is KAGVTQTPRYLIKTRGQQVTLSCSPISGHRSVSWYQQTPGQGLQFLFEYFSETQRNKGNFPGRFSGRQFSNSRSEMNVSTLELGDSALYLCASSQWGPSTDTQYFGPGTRLTVL.